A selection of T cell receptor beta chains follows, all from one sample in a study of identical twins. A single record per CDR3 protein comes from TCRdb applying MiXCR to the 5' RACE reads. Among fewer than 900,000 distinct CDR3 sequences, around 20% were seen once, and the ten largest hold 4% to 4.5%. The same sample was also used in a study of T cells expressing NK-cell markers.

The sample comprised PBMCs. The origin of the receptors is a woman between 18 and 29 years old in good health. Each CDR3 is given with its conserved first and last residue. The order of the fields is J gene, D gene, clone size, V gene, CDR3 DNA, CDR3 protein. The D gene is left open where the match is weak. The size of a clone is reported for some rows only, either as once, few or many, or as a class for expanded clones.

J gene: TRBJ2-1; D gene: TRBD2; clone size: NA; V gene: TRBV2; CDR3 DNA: TGTGCCAGCAGTGGCCAGCGGGGCGGAAATGAGCAGTTCTTC; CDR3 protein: CASSGQRGGNEQFF
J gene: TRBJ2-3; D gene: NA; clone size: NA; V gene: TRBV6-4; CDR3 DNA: TGTGCCAGCAGTCGACTGGGGGTAGAAAAAGATACGCAGTATTTT; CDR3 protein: CASSRLGVEKDTQYF
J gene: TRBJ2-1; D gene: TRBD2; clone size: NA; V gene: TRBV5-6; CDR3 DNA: TGTGCCAGCAGTCTAACGGAGCGGGAGGTATACAATGAGCAGTTCTTC; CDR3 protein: CASSLTEREVYNEQFF
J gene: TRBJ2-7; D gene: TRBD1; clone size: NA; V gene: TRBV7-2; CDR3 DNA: TGTGCCAGCAGCCCCATAGGGCAGGGGGAGATGGAGCAGTACTTC; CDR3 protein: CASSPIGQGEMEQYF
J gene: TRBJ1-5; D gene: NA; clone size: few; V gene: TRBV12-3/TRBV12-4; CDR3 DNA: TGTGCCAGCAGTCCCGGGTGGGGACGCAATCAGCCCCAGCATTTT; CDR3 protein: CASSPGWGRNQPQHF
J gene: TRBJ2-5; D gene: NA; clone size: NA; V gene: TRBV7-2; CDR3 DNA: TGTGCCAGCAGCCCCGTGGGTTGGCGGGAGACCCAGTACTTC; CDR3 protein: CASSPVGWRETQYF
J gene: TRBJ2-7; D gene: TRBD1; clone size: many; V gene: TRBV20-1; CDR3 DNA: TGCAGTGCAGCCGGACAGGATCCCTACGAGCAGTACTTC; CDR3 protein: CSAAGQDPYEQYF
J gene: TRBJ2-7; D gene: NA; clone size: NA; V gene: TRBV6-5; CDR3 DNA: TGTGCCAGCAGTTCAGGACAGAGGCAGTACTTC; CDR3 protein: CASSSGQRQYF
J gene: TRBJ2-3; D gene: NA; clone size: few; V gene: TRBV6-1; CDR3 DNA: TGTGCCAGCAGGTCCCTGGACAGTGCTTTCACAGATACGCAGTATTTT; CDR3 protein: CASRSLDSAFTDTQYF
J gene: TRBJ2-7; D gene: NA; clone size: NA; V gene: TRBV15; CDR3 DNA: TGTGCCACCAGCAGAGAAACAGGGATATATGCCGAGCAGTACTTC; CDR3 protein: CATSRETGIYAEQYF
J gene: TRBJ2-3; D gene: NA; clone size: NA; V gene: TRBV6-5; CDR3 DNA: TGTGCCAGCAGTTCCCATAGGGCAGATACGCAGTATTTT; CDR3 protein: CASSSHRADTQYF
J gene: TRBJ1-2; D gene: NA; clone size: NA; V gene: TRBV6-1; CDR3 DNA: TGTGCCAGCAGCGAATGGGGATTCGGTGGCTACACCTTC; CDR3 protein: CASSEWGFGGYTF
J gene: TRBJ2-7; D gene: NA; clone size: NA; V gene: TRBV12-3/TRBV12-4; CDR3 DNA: TGTGCCAGCAGTTGGACGGAGGAGGGGATCTACGAGCAGTACTTC; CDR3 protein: CASSWTEEGIYEQYF
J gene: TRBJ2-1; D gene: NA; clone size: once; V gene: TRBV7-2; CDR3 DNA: TGTGCCAGCAGCCGATGGGTCTACAATGAGCAGTTCTTC; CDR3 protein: CASSRWVYNEQFF
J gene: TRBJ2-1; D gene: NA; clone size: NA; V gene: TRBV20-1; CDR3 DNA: TGCAGTGCTAGCAGGGACTCGGGGGGCGGTGAGCAGTTCTTC; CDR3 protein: CSASRDSGGGEQFF
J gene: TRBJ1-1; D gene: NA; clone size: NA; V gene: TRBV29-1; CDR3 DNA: TGCAGCGTTGTAGTTGTCACTGAAGCTTTCTTT; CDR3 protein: CSVVVVTEAFF
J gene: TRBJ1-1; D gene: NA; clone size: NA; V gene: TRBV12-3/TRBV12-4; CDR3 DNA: TGTGCCAGCAGCCAGAGGGAGGGGGGCACTGAAGCTTTCTTT; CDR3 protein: CASSQREGGTEAFF
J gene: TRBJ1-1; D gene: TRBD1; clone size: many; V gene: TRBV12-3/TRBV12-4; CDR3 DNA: TGTGCCAGCAGGGGACAGGGGGTCACTGAAGCTTTCTTT; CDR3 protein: CASRGQGVTEAFF
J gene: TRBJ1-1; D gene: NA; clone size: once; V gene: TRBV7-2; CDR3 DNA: TGTGCCAGCAGCTTATGGTTGGACACTGAAGCTTTCTTT; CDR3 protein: CASSLWLDTEAFF
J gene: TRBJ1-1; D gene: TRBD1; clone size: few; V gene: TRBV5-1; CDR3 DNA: TGCGCCAGCAGCGCGACAGGGGTGAACACTGAAGCTTTCTTT; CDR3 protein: CASSATGVNTEAFF
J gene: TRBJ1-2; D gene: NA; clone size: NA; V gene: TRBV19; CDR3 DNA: TGTGCCAGTAGTACCTCAGGGACGCCTACTACGGGCTACACCTTC; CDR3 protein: CASSTSGTPTTGYTF
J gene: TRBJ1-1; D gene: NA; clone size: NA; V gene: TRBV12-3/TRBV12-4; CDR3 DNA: TGTGCCAGCAGCCGCCCGGGGACCACTGAAGCTTTCTTT; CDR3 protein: CASSRPGTTEAFF
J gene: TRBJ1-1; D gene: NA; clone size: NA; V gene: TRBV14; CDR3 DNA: TGTGCCAGCACGAAAAGGCCCACGGCGAACACTGAAGCTTTCTTT; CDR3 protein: CASTKRPTANTEAFF
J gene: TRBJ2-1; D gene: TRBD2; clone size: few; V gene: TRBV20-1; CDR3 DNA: TGCAGTGCTACCCGGGGGGGCGGGGGCTACAATGAGCAGTTCTTC; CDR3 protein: CSATRGGGGYNEQFF
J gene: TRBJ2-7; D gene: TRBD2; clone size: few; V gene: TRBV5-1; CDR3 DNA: TGCGCCAGCAGCTTTAGTGCGGGAGCCTACGAGCAGTACTTC; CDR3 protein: CASSFSAGAYEQYF
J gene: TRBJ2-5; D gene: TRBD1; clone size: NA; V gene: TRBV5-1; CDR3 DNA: TGCGCCAGCAGCTCGACAGGGTCGATCGGAGAGACCCAGTACTTC; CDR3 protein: CASSSTGSIGETQYF
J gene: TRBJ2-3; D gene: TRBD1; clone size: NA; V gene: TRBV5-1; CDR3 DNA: TGCGCCAGCAGCTTGGAACCACAGGGGCAGGCAGATACGCAGTATTTT; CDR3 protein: CASSLEPQGQADTQYF
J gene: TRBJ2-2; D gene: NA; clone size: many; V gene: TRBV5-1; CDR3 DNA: TGCGCCAGCAGCTTTGGGGCTGATGGGGAGCTGTTTTTT; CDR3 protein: CASSFGADGELFF
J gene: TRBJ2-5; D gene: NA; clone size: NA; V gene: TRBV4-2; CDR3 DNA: TGTGCCAGCAGCCAAGTTTCGGTAGGACAACAAGAGACCCAGTACTTC; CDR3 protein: CASSQVSVGQQETQYF
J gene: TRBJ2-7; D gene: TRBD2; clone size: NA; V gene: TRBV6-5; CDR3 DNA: TGTGCCAGCAGTTACAAGGCGGGAGGGGGGGAGCAGTACTTC; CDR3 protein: CASSYKAGGGEQYF